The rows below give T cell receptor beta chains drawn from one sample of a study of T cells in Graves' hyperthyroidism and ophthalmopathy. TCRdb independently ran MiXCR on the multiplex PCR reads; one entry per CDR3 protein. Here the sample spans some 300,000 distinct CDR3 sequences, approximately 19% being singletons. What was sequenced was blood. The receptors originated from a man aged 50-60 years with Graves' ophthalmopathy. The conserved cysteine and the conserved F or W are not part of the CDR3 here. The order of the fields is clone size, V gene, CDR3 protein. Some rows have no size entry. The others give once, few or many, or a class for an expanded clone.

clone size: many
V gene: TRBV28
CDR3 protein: ASSLKTGIAF

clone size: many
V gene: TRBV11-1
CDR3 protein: ASREAETQY

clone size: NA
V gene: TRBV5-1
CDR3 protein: ASSTGDNTGELF

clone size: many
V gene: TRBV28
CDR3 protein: ASSTIAGFGDEQY

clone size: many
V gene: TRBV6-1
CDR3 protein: ASSEALGDTQY

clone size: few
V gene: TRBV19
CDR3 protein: ASSIDLQGKNNEQF

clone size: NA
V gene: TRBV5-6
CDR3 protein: ASSLAYSGGESTDTQY

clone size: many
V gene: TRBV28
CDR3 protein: ASSPLVGAGQPQH

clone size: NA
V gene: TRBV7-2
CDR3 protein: ASSLVGTGGFEQY

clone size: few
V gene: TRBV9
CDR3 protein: ASSPGVARETQY

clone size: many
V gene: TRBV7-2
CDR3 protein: ASSLTKGTDTQY

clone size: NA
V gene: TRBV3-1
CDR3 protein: ASSHGRGTF

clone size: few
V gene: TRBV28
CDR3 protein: ASSSPASGRAYEQY

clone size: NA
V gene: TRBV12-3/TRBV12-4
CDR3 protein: ASSLELAGGSDTQY

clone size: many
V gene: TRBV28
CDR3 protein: ASSFMGQGETDTQY

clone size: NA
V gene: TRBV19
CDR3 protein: ASSIGQDYTDTQY

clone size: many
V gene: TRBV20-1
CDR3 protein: SARDLARSSYEQY

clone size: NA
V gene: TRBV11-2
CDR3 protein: ASSTDAGLVYEQY

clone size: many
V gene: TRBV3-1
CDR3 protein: ASRKGTAIGGYT

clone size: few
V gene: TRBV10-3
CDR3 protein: AISGGTTKDSYEQY

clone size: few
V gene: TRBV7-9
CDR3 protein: ASSFVRGGGTEAF

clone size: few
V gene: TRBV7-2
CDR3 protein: ASSLGISGANVLT

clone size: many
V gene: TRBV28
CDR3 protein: ASSLYRGGPRFSPDTQY

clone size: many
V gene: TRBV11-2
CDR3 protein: ASSQYRGAGKNIQY

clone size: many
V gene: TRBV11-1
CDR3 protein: ASSTGQLLYNEQF

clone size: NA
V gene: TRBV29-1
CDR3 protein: SAVPNLGLAGGNEQF

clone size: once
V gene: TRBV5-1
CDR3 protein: ASSFGGTGGGSGSYNEQF

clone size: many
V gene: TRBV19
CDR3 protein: ASTTGQGAGEQF

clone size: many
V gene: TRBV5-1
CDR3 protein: ASSRQMGDEQF

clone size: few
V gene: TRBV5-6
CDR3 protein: ASSTGTGEADGYT

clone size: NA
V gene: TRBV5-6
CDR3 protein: ASSLMGSGGTDTQY

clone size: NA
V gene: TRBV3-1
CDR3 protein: ASGLGQAGGYT

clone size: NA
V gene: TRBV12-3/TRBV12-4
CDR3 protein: ASSTTGFSQPQH

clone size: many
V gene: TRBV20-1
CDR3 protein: SAQTSGSYNEQF

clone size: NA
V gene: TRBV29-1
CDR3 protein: SVVNQDTQY

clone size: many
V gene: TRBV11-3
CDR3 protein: ASSAGTGVAGGEF

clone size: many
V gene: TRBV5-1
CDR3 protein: ASSLAGGYNTEAF

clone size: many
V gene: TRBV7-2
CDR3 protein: ASTPGNNSPLH

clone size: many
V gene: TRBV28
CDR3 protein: ASSHIWGMGDEQY

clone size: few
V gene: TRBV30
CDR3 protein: AWSVRSRGNEQF

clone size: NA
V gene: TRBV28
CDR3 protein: ATQILKGNTGELF

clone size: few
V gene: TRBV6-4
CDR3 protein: ASGESSSERTDTQY

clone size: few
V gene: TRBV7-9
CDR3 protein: ASSFLAGGNNEQF

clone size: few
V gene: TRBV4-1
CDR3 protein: ASSQEDGTGETQY

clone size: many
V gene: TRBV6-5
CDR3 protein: ASSYFSGANVLT

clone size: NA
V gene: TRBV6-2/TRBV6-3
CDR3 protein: ASSPSHAPDTQY

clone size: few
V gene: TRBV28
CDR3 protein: ASSLFNRGVINYGYT

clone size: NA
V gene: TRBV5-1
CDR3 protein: ASSPAGTRKETQY

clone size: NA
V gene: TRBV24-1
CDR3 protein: ATSDHRDRVATQY

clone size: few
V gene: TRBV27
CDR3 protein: ASSFLGPGELF

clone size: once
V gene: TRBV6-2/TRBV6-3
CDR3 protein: ASSPNAAQGANTGELF